This T cell receptor beta chain was documented in a study of T cells in tumors after PD-1 blockade. CDR1 and CDR2 from the germline V gene are GTSNPN and SVGIG (reference sequence). The CDR3 extends over 15 amino acids. With V trimmed by 4 bases and J by 4 bases, 9 bases remained unmatched. The assay was immunoSEQ multiplex PCR, and TCRdb's table has in-frame clones only and misses some. Among 55,000 to 65,000 clones listed, roughly 75% were seen once. The chain carries TRBV30 and TRBJ2-1, with 8 positions matching TRBD1. The input for sequencing was PBMCs, taken before anti-PD-1 treatment. The source of this sequence is a human donor with basal cell carcinoma. CDR3 DNA: TGTGCCTGGACCCGGACAGGGAGAACGTACAATGAGCAGTTCTTC. As protein: CAWTRTGRTYNEQFF. Complete variable domain (other parts from reference TRBV30 and TRBJ2-1): SQTIHQWPATLVQPVGSPLSLECTVEGTSNPNLYWYRQAAGRGLQLLFYSVGIGQISSEVPQNLSASRPQDRQFILSSKKLLLSDSGFYLCAWTRTGRTYNEQFFGPGTRLTVL.